These T cell receptor beta chains were read from a single sample in a study of cytomegalovirus exposure and HLA in healthy donors. The repertoire was sequenced with immunoSEQ multiplex PCR; TCRdb's copy has only in-frame clones and lacks some. The sample includes about 91,000 clones, more than 80% of them seen just once. Input material: PBMCs. The origin of the receptors is a man between 18 and 35 years old in good health and CMV-seronegative. Both conserved end residues are part of each CDR3. D genes are given only for firm matches.

length: 18; D: NA; V: TRBV28; J: TRBJ1-4; DNA: TGTGCCAGCAGTCCCCCCCAACAGGGTTGGACCCCTAATGAAAAACTGTTTTTT; CDR3: CASSPPQQGWTPNEKLFF
length: 15; D: TRBD1; V: TRBV19; J: TRBJ2-1; DNA: TGTGCCAGTAGTATAGAATCGGACAGGTACAATGAGCAGTTCTTC; CDR3: CASSIESDRYNEQFF
length: 13; D: TRBD1; V: TRBV29-1; J: TRBJ2-5; DNA: TGCAGCGTTGTCGTACAGGGGGTAGAGACCCAGTACTTC; CDR3: CSVVVQGVETQYF
length: 12; D: NA; V: TRBV5-4; J: TRBJ2-5; DNA: TGTGCCAGCAGCTTTATTGCGGAGACCCAGTACTTC; CDR3: CASSFIAETQYF
length: 18; D: TRBD2; V: TRBV27; J: TRBJ2-3; DNA: TGTGCCAGCAGTCGAACTGCTGCGGGGGGGCGGGCGAACAGGACGCAGTATTTT; CDR3: CASSRTAAGGRANRTQYF
length: 15; D: TRBD2; V: TRBV6-6; J: TRBJ2-2; DNA: TGTGCCAGCAACCAAGCGGGAGCGGGCACCGGGGAGCTGTTTTTT; CDR3: CASNQAGAGTGELFF
length: 16; D: TRBD1; V: TRBV5-1; J: TRBJ2-2; DNA: TGCGCCAGCAGCTTGGCTGGGACAGGGGTTGTCGGGGAGCTGTTTTTT; CDR3: CASSLAGTGVVGELFF
length: 11; D: NA; V: TRBV7-9; J: TRBJ1-1; DNA: TGTGCCAGCAGCCCCAGGAGGAGCGGTTTCTTT; CDR3: CASSPRRSGFF
length: 15; D: TRBD1; V: TRBV7-9; J: TRBJ1-2; DNA: TGTGCCAGCGGTCTAGAACAGGGGGTGTCCTATGGCTACACCTTC; CDR3: CASGLEQGVSYGYTF
length: 11; D: NA; V: TRBV6-6; J: TRBJ2-3; DNA: TGTGCCAGCAGTCCACTTCTTACGCAGTATTTT; CDR3: CASSPLLTQYF
length: 14; D: NA; V: TRBV2; J: TRBJ2-3; DNA: TGTGCCAGCGGGACTGGGACCCTCACAGATACGCAGTATTTT; CDR3: CASGTGTLTDTQYF
length: 12; D: NA; V: TRBV7-9; J: TRBJ1-3; DNA: TGTGCCAGCAGCTTACAGGGAAACACCATATATTTT; CDR3: CASSLQGNTIYF
length: 11; D: NA; V: TRBV20-1; J: TRBJ2-7; DNA: TGCAGTGCTACCGACAGATACGAGCAGTACTTC; CDR3: CSATDRYEQYF
length: 14; D: TRBD1; V: TRBV7-9; J: TRBJ2-3; DNA: TGTGCCAGCAGCCCGAGGACAGGGAGGGATACGCAGTATTTT; CDR3: CASSPRTGRDTQYF
length: 15; D: NA; V: TRBV4-2; J: TRBJ1-2; DNA: TGTGCCAGCAGCCAAGAATTTCAGGGGACCGCTGGCTACACCTTC; CDR3: CASSQEFQGTAGYTF
length: 18; D: NA; V: TRBV4-1; J: TRBJ2-3; DNA: TGCGCCAGCAGCCATTGGGGGCAGCTTAAGGTGGACACAGATACGCAGTATTTT; CDR3: CASSHWGQLKVDTDTQYF
length: 16; D: TRBD2; V: TRBV30; J: TRBJ2-1; DNA: TGTGCCTGGAGTTCCCTCAGAAGGACTAGAGATGATGAGCAGTTCTTC; CDR3: CAWSSLRRTRDDEQFF
length: 17; D: TRBD1; V: TRBV15; J: TRBJ1-6; DNA: TGTGCCACCAGCAGAGATGGACAGGGGGCAATCGGCTCACCCCTCCACTTT; CDR3: CATSRDGQGAIGSPLHF
length: 12; D: NA; V: TRBV7-3; J: TRBJ2-7; DNA: TGTGCCAGCAGCCCCTCTACCTACGAGCAGTACTTC; CDR3: CASSPSTYEQYF
length: 15; D: NA; V: TRBV7-6; J: TRBJ1-1; DNA: TGTGCCAGCAGCTTAGGAGGAACGGTGAACACTGAAGCTTTCTTT; CDR3: CASSLGGTVNTEAFF
length: 13; D: NA; V: TRBV11-2; J: TRBJ2-7; DNA: TGTGCCAGCAGCTTAGGGCAGGTCTACGAGCAGTACTTC; CDR3: CASSLGQVYEQYF
length: 11; D: NA; V: TRBV28; J: TRBJ2-1; DNA: TGTGCCAGCAGTTTGCGTGCTGAGCAGTTCTTC; CDR3: CASSLRAEQFF
length: 17; D: TRBD2; V: TRBV7-2; J: TRBJ2-7; DNA: TGTGCCAGCAGCTTAGCAGGTAGCGGGAGTGGGACCTACGAGCAGTACTTC; CDR3: CASSLAGSGSGTYEQYF
length: 15; D: TRBD2; V: TRBV6-6; J: TRBJ2-1; DNA: TGTGCCAGCAGTCCAGGACTAGCGGGAGGTGATGAGCAGTTCTTC; CDR3: CASSPGLAGGDEQFF
length: 16; D: TRBD1; V: TRBV27; J: TRBJ2-1; DNA: TGTGCCAGCAGTTCTGTCAGGGACAGGCGCTACAATGAGCAGTTCTTC; CDR3: CASSSVRDRRYNEQFF
length: 16; D: TRBD2; V: TRBV18; J: TRBJ2-3; DNA: TGTGCCAGCTCACCAATAGTGGGAGGGACCACAGATACGCAGTATTTT; CDR3: CASSPIVGGTTDTQYF
length: 13; D: NA; V: TRBV6-4; J: TRBJ2-1; DNA: TGTGCCACGAGTTCCACCGAGTTCAATGAGCAGTTCTTC; CDR3: CATSSTEFNEQFF
length: 16; D: TRBD1; V: TRBV4-3; J: TRBJ2-7; DNA: TGCGCCAGCAGCCAAGACGGCGCAGGGGGCGGGTACGAGCAGTACTTC; CDR3: CASSQDGAGGGYEQYF
length: 20; D: TRBD1; V: TRBV10-3; J: TRBJ2-7; DNA: TGTGCCATCAGTGTTTTTCTGAGTGCGGGACAGGGTCTTGCCTCCTACGAGCAGTACTTC; CDR3: CAISVFLSAGQGLASYEQYF